One sample yielded the 32 T cell receptor beta chains listed below, sequenced in a study of CD8 T cells in Susac syndrome. The RNA input was roughly 0.5 to 1 ug, and it was reverse transcribed with random hexamers. TCRdb called the immunoSEQ multiplex PCR reads again in MiXCR, with one record for every CDR3 protein. The sample has 100,000 or so distinct CDR3 sequences; 95% are singletons. The specimen was CD8+ T cells from PBMCs. The receptor set was obtained from a human donor with Susac syndrome.

The rearrangement links TRBV13 to TRBJ2-5; tentatively, D is TRBD2 (6 bases). Trimming pared 10 bases from V and 5 bases from J, leaving 32 bases between. The CDR3 covers 18 residues. Germline CDR1 is PRHDT and CDR2 is FYEKMQ (reference sequence). The CDR3, as DNA: TGTGCCACATCCTTTTCCTCTTCCGGGGACTTTCGCCGCGAGACCCAGTACTTC. It specifies CATSFSSSGDFRRETQYF.

The V gene is TRBV20-1, the J gene TRBJ2-7; TRBD1 matches at 9 bases. The CDR3 runs to 14 residues. V lost 3 bases to trimming and J lost 3 bases; unmatched junction nucleotides: 6. From germline, CDR1 is DFQATT and CDR2 SNEGSKA (reference sequence). Written as DNA, the CDR3 is TGCAGTGCTAGGGGGGACAGGGAGGACTACGAGCAGTACTTC. Its protein is CSARGDREDYEQYF.

This chain connects TRBV7-3 to TRBJ2-7; a weak D match, TRBD2 (6 bases). CDR3 size: 13 residues. The germline CDR1 and CDR2 sequences are SGHTA and FQGTGA. V lost 4 bases to trimming and J lost 7 bases, with 14 bases between them. CDR3 residues: CASSSGTPGEQYF. CDR3 bases: TGTGCCAGCAGCTCCGGGACTCCTGGGGAGCAGTACTTC.

The chain is built from TRBV6-6 and TRBJ2-1; D unresolved. The germline V gene has CDR1 MNHNY and CDR2 SVGAGI (reference sequence). The CDR3 runs 11 residues. V lost 2 bases and J lost 8, with 4 bases in between. CDR3: CASSYTHEQFF. The CDR3 bases are TGTGCCAGCAGTTACACCCATGAGCAGTTCTTC.

V gene TRBV12-5 combines with J gene TRBJ1-2, with D unresolved. Germline assignment: CDR1 LGHNT and CDR2 FRNRAP. Trimming pared 1 base from V and 0 bases from J, leaving 6 bases between. The CDR3 is made up of 14 amino acids. CDR3 in DNA: TGTGCTAGTGGTTTGGGGACCACTAACTATGGCTACACCTTC. Translation: CASGLGTTNYGYTF.

V gene TRBV18 combines with J gene TRBJ1-2; D might be TRBD1 (5 bases). Germline lookup yields CDR1 KGHSH and CDR2 LQKENI. The V end was cut by 0 bases, the J end by 4 bases, with 12 bases between. CDR3 length: 15 amino acids. CDR3 in amino acids: CASSPPSGSTYGYTF. The CDR3 DNA follows: TGTGCCAGCTCACCACCCTCAGGGAGTACCTATGGCTACACCTTC.

J is TRBJ2-2 and V is TRBV13; 7 bases agree with TRBD1. This CDR3 contains 14 residues. Germline CDR1 and CDR2: PRHDT and FYEKMQ (reference sequence). Trimming removed 5 bases from V and 6 bases from J; junction bases left unmatched: 6. As DNA, the CDR3 is TGTGCCAGCAGCACCCGCAGGGGGTCCGGGGAGCTGTTTTTT. This sequence encodes CASSTRRGSGELFF.

The chain joins TRBV7-9 to TRBJ1-1, with D perhaps matching TRBD1 (5 bases). This CDR3 has 15 amino acids. The V end lost 1 base, the J end lost 1 base, and 10 bases lay between the germline ends. Germline CDR1 and CDR2: SEHNR and FQNEAQ (reference sequence). The chain's CDR3 is CASSLDGAGNTEAFF. CDR3 coding DNA: TGTGCCAGCAGCTTAGACGGGGCTGGGAACACTGAAGCTTTCTTT.

V and J are TRBV7-8 and TRBJ1-1; possible D gene TRBD1, 6 bases. The ends were cut back, 5 bases at V and 5 bases at J, with 9 bases in the middle. Germline values: CDR1 SGHVS, CDR2 FQNEAQ. The CDR3 runs 12 residues. DNA of the CDR3: TGTGCCAGCAGCACCACAGGGACTGAAGCTTTCTTT. Translating it yields CASSTTGTEAFF.

This chain links TRBV3-1 with TRBJ1-2; D gene ambiguous. V gave up 0 bases and J gave up 8 bases, with 16 bases separating them. CDR1 and CDR2 from the germline V gene are LGHDT and YNNKEL (reference sequence). The CDR3 has 15 residues. The CDR3 DNA reads as TGTGCCAGCAGCCAAGATGTGGCCAACCTCGGGGGCTACACCTTC. It yields the protein CASSQDVANLGGYTF.

The chain uses TRBV12-3 or TRBV12-4 and TRBJ2-6; no reliable D call. Trimming left V 3 bases short and J 0 bases short, with 3 bases between. There are 14 residues in the CDR3. The CDR3 nucleotides are TGTGCCAGCAGTTTTGGCTCTGGGGCCAACGTCCTGACTTTC. This translates into CASSFGSGANVLTF.

The V and J genes are TRBV29-1 and TRBJ1-1; unclear D gene. With 4 bases removed from V and 0 bases from J, the gap between germline ends came to 9 bases. Germline V lookup: CDR1 SQVTM, CDR2 ANQGSEA. The CDR3 loop spans 13 amino acids. The CDR3 DNA reads as TGCAGCGTTGTAGGGCAGTTGAACACTGAAGCTTTCTTT. This codes for CSVVGQLNTEAFF.

This chain joins TRBV9 and TRBJ2-5; 11 bases line up with TRBD2. The trim removed 3 bases at V and 1 base at J, leaving 5 bases unmatched. The CDR3 extends over 16 amino acids. Germline-derived CDR1 and CDR2 are SGDLS and YYNGEE. The CDR3 DNA reads TGTGCCAGCAGCGAGGGGACTAGCGGCGCCCAAGAGACCCAGTACTTC. Its translation: CASSEGTSGAQETQYF.

The V call is TRBV9, the J call TRBJ2-2; D gene unclear. This CDR3 is built from 12 residues. Germline V gene lookup returns CDR1 SGDLS and CDR2 YYNGEE. Trimming took 2 bases from V and 4 from J, leaving 3 bases between them. CDR3 nucleotides: TGTGCCAGCAGCGTGGCCACCGGGGAGCTGTTTTTT. Its protein product is CASSVATGELFF.

This clonotype was detected once. This chain uses TRBV5-4 with TRBJ2-6; D may be TRBD1 (6 bases). The length of the CDR3 is 16 residues. Trimming shortened V by 6 bases and J by 0 bases, and 13 bases separated the two germline ends. Germline loops: CDR1 SGHNT, CDR2 YYREEE (reference sequence). The CDR3 here is CASTMYRVSGANVLTF. Here the CDR3 DNA reads TGTGCCAGCACCATGTACAGGGTCTCTGGGGCCAACGTCCTGACTTTC. Drawing the rest from reference TRBV5-4 and TRBJ2-6, the complete variable domain is ETGVTQSPTHLIKTRGQQVTLRCSSQSGHNTVSWYQQALGQGPQFIFQYYREEENGRGNFPPRFSGLQFPNYSSELNVNALELDDSALYLCASTMYRVSGANVLTFGAGSRLTVL.

The chain is built from TRBV5-6 and TRBJ1-1, with D unresolved. CDR1 and CDR2 (germline): SGHDT, YYEEEE. CDR3 length: 13 amino acids. Trimming removed 7 bases at V and 1 base at J, with 11 bases between. The DNA of the CDR3 is TGTGCCAGCTCTTGGGCGAAGAACACTGAAGCTTTCTTT. Translated: CASSWAKNTEAFF.

The chain combines TRBV7-2 with TRBJ2-1; D remains unclear. The V end was cut by 1 base, the J end by 7 bases, with 5 bases between. CDR3 length: 12 amino acids. Germline V lookup: CDR1 SGHTA, CDR2 FQGNSA. The CDR3 loop reads CASSLETNEQFF. The CDR3 region has the DNA TGTGCCAGCAGCTTAGAGACAAATGAGCAGTTCTTC.

The J gene is TRBJ2-2, the V gene TRBV9; D uncertain. Germline CDR1 is SGDLS and CDR2 is YYNGEE. The CDR3 contains 13 residues. The V end was cut by 2 bases, the J end by 7 bases, with 9 bases between. CDR3 region: CASSVLLVGELFF. The CDR3 nucleotides are TGTGCCAGCAGCGTCCTTTTAGTCGGGGAGCTGTTTTTT.

The chain has TRBV6-5 and TRBJ1-1; D might be TRBD1 (5 bases). CDR1 and CDR2 (germline): MNHEY, SVGAGI. The ends were cut back, 2 bases at V and 5 bases at J, with 12 bases in the middle. This CDR3 contains 14 residues. In DNA form, the CDR3 reads TGTGCCAGCAGTTACGAGGCCCCAGGGACTGAAGCTTTCTTT. It translates to CASSYEAPGTEAFF.

The table lists this clonotype with a few counts. V and J are TRBV20-1 and TRBJ2-5; no definite D call. The CDR3 is 13 amino acids. V lost 1 base and J 5 bases, leaving 11 bases between the germline ends. Looked up from germline, CDR1 is DFQATT and CDR2 is SNEGSKA (reference sequence). CDR3 amino acids: CSARVGLAETQYF. The CDR3 DNA reads TGCAGTGCTAGAGTCGGCCTGGCGGAGACCCAGTACTTC.

As DNA, the CDR3 is TGCGCCAGCAAGGGGGCAGAAAATGAAAAACTGTTTTTT. As protein: CASKGAENEKLFF. The chain has TRBV5-1 and TRBJ1-4; 7 nucleotides align to TRBD1. CDR1 is SGHRS, CDR2 YFSETQ, per germline. The CDR3 runs 13 residues. Trimming at V came to 6 bases and at J to 5 bases, leaving 4 bases not matched to a gene.

The chain has TRBV29-1 and TRBJ2-3, with 10 bases identical to TRBD2. Germline loops: CDR1 SQVTM, CDR2 ANQGSEA. This CDR3 spans 19 amino acids. The trim removed 3 bases at V and 0 bases at J, leaving 15 bases unmatched. The CDR3 DNA reads as TGCAGCGTTGATGCCGATCCACTAGCGGGGAAAGTTAGCACAGATACGCAGTATTTT. This gives the protein CSVDADPLAGKVSTDTQYF.

This chain joins TRBV18 and TRBJ2-3; a possible D gene is TRBD1 (6 bases). The CDR3 contains 15 residues. Germline CDR1 and CDR2: KGHSH and LQKENI. With 3 bases removed from V and 0 bases from J, the gap between germline ends came to 10 bases. Here the CDR3 reads CASSPTDRSTDTQYF. The CDR3 DNA is TGTGCCAGCTCACCGACGGACAGAAGCACAGATACGCAGTATTTT.

The rearrangement joins TRBV29-1 to TRBJ2-1; weak D call: TRBD2 (7 bases). V gave up 6 bases and J gave up 7 bases, with 16 bases separating them. The germline V gene encodes CDR1 SQVTM and CDR2 ANQGSEA. There are 13 residues in the CDR3. The CDR3 DNA reads as TGCAGCGTCCGCGGGGGCGCGGATAATGAGCAGTTCTTC. It encodes CSVRGGADNEQFF.

The genes are TRBV4-1 and TRBJ2-7; D not certain. This CDR3 is built from 13 residues. Between the trimmed V and J ends, which lost 1 base and 3 bases, there was a span of 7 bases. Per the germline V gene, CDR1 is MGHRA and CDR2 is YSYEKL. As DNA, the CDR3 is TGCGCCAGCAGCCAAGTAAACAGCTACGAGCAGTACTTC. It yields the protein CASSQVNSYEQYF.

The chain has TRBV7-3 and TRBJ2-3, with D possibly being TRBD1 or TRBD2 (6 bases each). This CDR3 spans 15 amino acids. Looked up from germline, CDR1 is SGHTA and CDR2 is FQGTGA. The V end was cut by 2 bases, the J end by 2 bases, with 11 bases between. The CDR3 nucleotides read TGTGCCAGCAGCTTATACGGGGGCCCCACAGATACGCAGTATTTT. Translating it yields CASSLYGGPTDTQYF.

This chain uses TRBV7-9 with TRBJ2-5, with D possibly TRBD2 on 5 matching bases. The CDR3 runs to 15 residues. V gave up 6 bases and J gave up 1 base, with 15 bases separating them. Germline assignment: CDR1 SEHNR and CDR2 FQNEAQ (reference sequence). The CDR3: CASSLEVVRQETQYF. CDR3 nucleotide sequence: TGTGCCAGCAGTTTGGAGGTCGTTCGCCAAGAGACCCAGTACTTC.

This sequence joins TRBV20-1 and TRBJ1-6; weak D call: TRBD1 (5 bases). Trimming removed 3 bases at V and 9 bases at J, with 15 bases between. CDR1 is DFQATT and CDR2 is SNEGSKA in the germline V gene (reference sequence). This CDR3 region has 14 residues. Here the CDR3 DNA reads TGCAGTGCTAGTATCCCAGGGTTTAGTTCACCCCTCCACTTT. Translating gives CSASIPGFSSPLHF.

This chain joins TRBV9 and TRBJ2-7; tentatively, D is TRBD2 (5 bases). Trimming took off 0 bases at V and 3 bases at J, with 13 bases between the two ends. The CDR3 has 15 residues. Per the germline V gene, CDR1 is SGDLS and CDR2 is YYNGEE. CDR3 nucleotide sequence: TGTGCCAGCAGCGTAGGCACTAGTGGTATCTACGAGCAGTACTTC. Its translation: CASSVGTSGIYEQYF.

The V call is TRBV13, the J call TRBJ1-1, with TRBD1 matching 9 bases. This CDR3 spans 13 amino acids. Germline V lookup: CDR1 PRHDT, CDR2 FYEKMQ (reference sequence). V dropped 6 bases and J dropped 5; count of bases not matched to a gene: 4. The CDR3 spells CASSSTGGTEAFF. Here the CDR3 DNA reads TGTGCCAGCAGTTCGACAGGGGGAACTGAAGCTTTCTTT.

The V and J genes are TRBV20-1 and TRBJ1-5; D is uncertain. Trimming cost V 3 bases and J 0 bases, with 15 bases left between them. Germline CDR1 and CDR2: DFQATT and SNEGSKA (reference sequence). CDR3 length: 16 residues. CDR3 DNA sequence: TGCAGTGCTAGGCCGCCCCTACTTGATAGCAATCAGCCCCAGCATTTT. It is translated as CSARPPLLDSNQPQHF.

CDR3 nucleotide sequence: TGCAGTGCTAGACCTACTAGCCCGGACTACGAGCAGTACTTC. The encoded protein is CSARPTSPDYEQYF. V gene TRBV20-1 combines with J gene TRBJ2-7; tentatively, D is TRBD2 (6 bases). Trimming left V 2 bases short and J 3 bases short, with 14 bases between. The CDR3 extends over 14 amino acids. Per germline, CDR1 DFQATT and CDR2 SNEGSKA (reference sequence).